The TCR beta chain described here comes from a study of T-cell reconstitution after alpha-beta-depleted transplantation in children. This clonotype was seen at least ten times. As it was prepared, the TCRbeta library received unique molecular identifiers. TCRdb re-called the PCR reads through MiXCR, storing one row per CDR3 protein. The data show 640,000 or so distinct CDR3 sequences, over 15% seen once. Germline CDR1 SGHTA, CDR2 FQGNSA. This CDR3 has 14 residues. V lost 1 base and J 5 bases, leaving 9 bases between the germline ends. The chain is built from TRBV7-2 and TRBJ1-5; D gene ambiguous. The TCR sequence derives from a human donor who donated a stem cell graft to a child with acute myeloid leukemia. Sequences were derived from PBMCs from the stem cell graft donor, sampled from the stem cell graft. The CDR3 DNA follows: TGTGCCAGCAGCTTAGAGGATCGTTATCAGCCCCAGCATTTT. Encoded protein: CASSLEDRYQPQHF. Full variable domain (missing parts from reference TRBV7-2 and TRBJ1-5): GAGVSQSPSNKVTEKGKDVELRCDPISGHTALYWYRQSLGQGLEFLIYFQGNSAPDKSGLPSDRFSAERTGGSVSTLTIQRTQQEDSAVYLCASSLEDRYQPQHFGDGTRLSIL.